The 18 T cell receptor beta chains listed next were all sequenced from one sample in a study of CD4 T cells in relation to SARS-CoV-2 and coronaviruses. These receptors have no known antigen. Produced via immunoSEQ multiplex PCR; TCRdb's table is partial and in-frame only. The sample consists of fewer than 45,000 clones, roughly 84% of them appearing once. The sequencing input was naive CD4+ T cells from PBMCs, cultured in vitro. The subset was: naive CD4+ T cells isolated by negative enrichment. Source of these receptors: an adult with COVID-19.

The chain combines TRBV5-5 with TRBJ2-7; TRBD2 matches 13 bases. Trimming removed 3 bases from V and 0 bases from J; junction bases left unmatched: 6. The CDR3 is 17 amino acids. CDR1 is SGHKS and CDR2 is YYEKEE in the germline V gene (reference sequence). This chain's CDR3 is CASSSRGLAGISYEQYF. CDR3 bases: TGTGCCAGCAGCTCCCGGGGACTAGCGGGGATCTCCTACGAGCAGTACTTC.

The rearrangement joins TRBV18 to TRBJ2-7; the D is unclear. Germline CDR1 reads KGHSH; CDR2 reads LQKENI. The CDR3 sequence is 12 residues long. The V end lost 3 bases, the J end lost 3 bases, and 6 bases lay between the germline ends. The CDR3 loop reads CASSPNYYEQYF. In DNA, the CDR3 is TGTGCCAGCTCACCGAATTACTACGAGCAGTACTTC.

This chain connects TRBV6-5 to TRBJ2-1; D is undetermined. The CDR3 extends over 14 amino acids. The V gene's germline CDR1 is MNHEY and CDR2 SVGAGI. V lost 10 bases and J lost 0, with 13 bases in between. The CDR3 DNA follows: TGTGCCACTACGCGTCCCCGCTCCTACAATGAGCAGTTCTTC. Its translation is CATTRPRSYNEQFF.

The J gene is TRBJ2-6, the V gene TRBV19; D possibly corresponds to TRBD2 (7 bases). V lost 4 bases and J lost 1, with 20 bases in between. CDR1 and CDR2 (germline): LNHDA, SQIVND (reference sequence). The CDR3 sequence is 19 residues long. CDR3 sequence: CASSRGGGRYSSGANVLTF. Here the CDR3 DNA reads TGTGCCAGTAGTAGGGGAGGGGGGCGATATTCTTCTGGGGCCAACGTCCTGACTTTC.

The CDR3 sequence is CASSLTPSEKLFF. The CDR3 nucleotides are TGTGCCAGCAGCTTAACACCAAGCGAAAAACTGTTTTTT. The chain is built from TRBV7-9 and TRBJ1-4; D gene ambiguous. V was cut by 2 bases and J by 8 bases, with 9 bases left in between. The germline V gene encodes CDR1 SEHNR and CDR2 FQNEAQ (reference sequence). The CDR3 runs 13 residues.

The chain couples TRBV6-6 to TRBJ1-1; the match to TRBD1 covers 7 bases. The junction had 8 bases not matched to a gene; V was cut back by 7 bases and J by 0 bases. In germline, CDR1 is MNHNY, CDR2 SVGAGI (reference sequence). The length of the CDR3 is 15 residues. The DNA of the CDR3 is TGTGCCAGCACCAATCCGGGACAGCTGAACACTGAAGCTTTCTTT. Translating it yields CASTNPGQLNTEAFF.

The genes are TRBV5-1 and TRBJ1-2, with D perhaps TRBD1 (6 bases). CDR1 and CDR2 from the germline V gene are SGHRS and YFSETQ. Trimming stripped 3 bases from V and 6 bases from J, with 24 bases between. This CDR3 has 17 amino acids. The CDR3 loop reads CASSSRTAPIGADGYTF. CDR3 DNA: TGCGCCAGCAGCTCGAGGACAGCTCCAATCGGGGCTGATGGCTACACCTTC.

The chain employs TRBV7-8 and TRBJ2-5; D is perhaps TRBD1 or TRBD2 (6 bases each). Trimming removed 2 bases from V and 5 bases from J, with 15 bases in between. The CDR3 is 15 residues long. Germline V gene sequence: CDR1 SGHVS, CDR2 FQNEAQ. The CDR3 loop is CASSLLVGGQETQYF. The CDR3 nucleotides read TGTGCCAGCAGCTTATTGGTGGGGGGCCAGGAGACCCAGTACTTC.

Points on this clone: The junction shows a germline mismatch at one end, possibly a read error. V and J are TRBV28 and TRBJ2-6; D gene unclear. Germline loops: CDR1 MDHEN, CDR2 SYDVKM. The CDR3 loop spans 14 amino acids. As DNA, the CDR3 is TGTGCCAGCACTTTACGGTCTGGGGCCAACGTCCTGACTTTC. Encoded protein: CASTLRSGANVLTF. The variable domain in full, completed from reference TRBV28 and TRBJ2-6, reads DVKVTQSSRYLVKRTGEKVFLECVQDMDHENMFWYRQDPGLGLRLIYFSYDVKMKEKGDIPEGYSVSREKKERFSLILESASTNQTSMYLCASTLRSGANVLTFGAGSRLTVL.

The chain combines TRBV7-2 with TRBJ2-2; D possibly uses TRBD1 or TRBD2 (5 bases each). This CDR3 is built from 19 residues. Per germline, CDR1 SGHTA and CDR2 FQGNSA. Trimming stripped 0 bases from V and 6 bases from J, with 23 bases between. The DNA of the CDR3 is TGTGCCAGCAGCTTAGCGCTACTGGGCCGGGACGGAAAAGCCGGGGAGCTGTTTTTT. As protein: CASSLALLGRDGKAGELFF.

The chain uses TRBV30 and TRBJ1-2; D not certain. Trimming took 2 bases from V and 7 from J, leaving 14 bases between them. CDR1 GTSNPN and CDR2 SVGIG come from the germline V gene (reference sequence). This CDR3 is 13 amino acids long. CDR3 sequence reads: CAWSQSEGLGYTF. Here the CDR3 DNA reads TGTGCCTGGAGTCAGTCTGAAGGGCTTGGCTACACCTTC.

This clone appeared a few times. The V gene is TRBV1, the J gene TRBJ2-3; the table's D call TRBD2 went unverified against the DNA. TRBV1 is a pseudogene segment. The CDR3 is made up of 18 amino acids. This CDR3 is CTSSQALGTSGPTDTQYF. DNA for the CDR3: TGCACCAGCAGCCAGGCCCTAGGGACTAGCGGACCCACAGATACGCAGTATTTT.

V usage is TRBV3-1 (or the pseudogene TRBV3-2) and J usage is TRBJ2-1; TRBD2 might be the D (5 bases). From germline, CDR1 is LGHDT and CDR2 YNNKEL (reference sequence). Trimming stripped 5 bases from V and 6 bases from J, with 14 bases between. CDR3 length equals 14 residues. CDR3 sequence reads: CASSTRGSRNEQFF. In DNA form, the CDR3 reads TGTGCCAGCAGCACACGGGGTAGCCGCAATGAGCAGTTCTTC.

The CDR3 here is CASSLTGGFGNTIYF. The CDR3 DNA reads as TGTGCCAGCAGTTTAACAGGGGGCTTTGGAAACACCATATATTTT. The chain links TRBV6-5 to TRBJ1-3, with 9 bases lining up with TRBD1. With 4 bases clipped from V and 3 bases from J, the junction kept 4 bases outside the gene matches. CDR1 is MNHEY, CDR2 SVGAGI, per germline. The CDR3 loop spans 15 amino acids.

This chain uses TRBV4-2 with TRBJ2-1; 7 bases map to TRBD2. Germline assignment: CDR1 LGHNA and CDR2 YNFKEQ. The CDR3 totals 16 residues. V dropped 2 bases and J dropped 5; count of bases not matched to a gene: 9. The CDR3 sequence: CASSQLPSGRDNEQFF. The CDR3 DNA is TGTGCCAGCAGCCAACTCCCTAGCGGAAGAGACAATGAGCAGTTCTTC.

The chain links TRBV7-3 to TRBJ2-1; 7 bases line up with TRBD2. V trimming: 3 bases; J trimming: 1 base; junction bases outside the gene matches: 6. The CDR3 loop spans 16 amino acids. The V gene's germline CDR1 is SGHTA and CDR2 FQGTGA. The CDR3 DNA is TGTGCCAGCAGCTTCTCCGCGGGAGTATCCTACAATGAGCAGTTCTTC. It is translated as CASSFSAGVSYNEQFF.

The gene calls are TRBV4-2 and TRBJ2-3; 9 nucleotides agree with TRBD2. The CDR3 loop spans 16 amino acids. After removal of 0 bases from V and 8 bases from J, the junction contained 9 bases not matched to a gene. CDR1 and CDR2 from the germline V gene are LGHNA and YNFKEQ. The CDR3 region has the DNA TGTGCCAGCAGCCAAGAACGACTAGCGGAGATACCTACGCAGTATTTT. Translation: CASSQERLAEIPTQYF.

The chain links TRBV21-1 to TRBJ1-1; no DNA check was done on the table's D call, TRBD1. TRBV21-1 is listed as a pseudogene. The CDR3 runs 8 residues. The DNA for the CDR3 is TGTGCCAGCCCGACAGGGTCTTTT. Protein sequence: CASPTGSF.